The 8 T cell receptor beta chains below all came from one sample that was sequenced in a study of T-cell reconstitution after alpha-beta-depleted transplantation in children. The library targeted TCRbeta and was prepared with unique molecular identifiers. TCRdb recomputed calls from the PCR reads with MiXCR, one row per CDR3 protein. The repertoire holds 90,000 to 100,000 distinct CDR3 sequences, with under 25% as singletons. Sequencing used PBMCs, obtained before TCRalphabeta/CD19-depleted stem cell transplant. The source is a boy aged 2 to 10 with acute lymphoblastic leukemia, due to receive a stem cell transplant.

There are a few counts of this clonotype. The J gene is TRBJ2-7, the V gene TRBV28; TRBD1 matches at 12 bases. The junction had 6 bases not matched to a gene; V was cut back by 2 bases and J by 7 bases. The CDR3 is 15 amino acids. CDR1 is MDHEN, CDR2 SYDVKM, per germline. CDR3 sequence: CASSLKGTGGREQYF. DNA of the CDR3: TGTGCCAGCAGTTTAAAGGGGACAGGGGGCAGGGAGCAGTACTTC.

Only a few counts were recorded for this clonotype. The rearrangement joins TRBV19 to TRBJ1-1, with a possible D match to TRBD1 (5 bases). Deletions cut 10 bases from V and 3 bases from J, with 21 bases between. The CDR3 totals 15 residues. Looked up from germline, CDR1 is LNHDA and CDR2 is SQIVND (reference sequence). CDR3 DNA: TGTGCCACTAGAAAGGGGAAACAACGGGACACTGAAGCTTTCTTT. It is translated as CATRKGKQRDTEAFF.

This clonotype was picked up one time. This clone may be a read error of a much larger clone one base away. The chain carries TRBV29-1 and TRBJ1-1, with D unresolved. The V and J ends lost 4 bases and 5 bases respectively, with 11 bases between them. Germline V gene sequence: CDR1 SQVTM, CDR2 ANQGSEA. The CDR3 spans 12 residues. The CDR3 here is CSVGKGGTEAFF. CDR3 coding DNA: TGCAGCGTTGGTAAGGGAGGGACTGAAGCTTTCTTT.

This clonotype showed up many times. The chain couples TRBV5-1 to TRBJ1-3; D is possibly TRBD1 (5 bases). This CDR3 spans 14 amino acids. Germline V CDR1 and CDR2: SGHRS, YFSETQ. V gave up 4 bases and J gave up 4 bases, with 12 bases separating them. The DNA of the CDR3 is TGCGCCAGCAGCGCCGGGACGGTGGGAAACACCATATATTTT. Translating it yields CASSAGTVGNTIYF.

The chain's CDR3 is CSAINPGGLGEKLFF. DNA for the CDR3: TGCAGTGCCATAAACCCGGGAGGGTTAGGCGAAAAACTGTTTTTT. This chain uses TRBV20-1 with TRBJ1-4; no firm D call. In germline, CDR1 is DFQATT, CDR2 SNEGSKA (reference sequence). The CDR3 is 15 residues long. The V gene lost 6 bases and the J gene lost 8 bases, with 22 bases spanning the gap.

CDR3 region: CASSSRDSRGFF. The CDR3 nucleotides read TGTGCCAGCAGCTCCCGTGATAGTAGAGGGTTCTTC. V gene TRBV3-1 combines with J gene TRBJ2-1; D is uncertain. V was cut by 5 bases and J by 15 bases, with 17 bases left in between. The CDR3 length is 12 residues. The germline CDR1 and CDR2 sequences are LGHDT and YNNKEL (reference sequence).

The chain carries TRBV19 and TRBJ2-1; perhaps TRBD2 as D (6 bases). Between the trimmed V and J ends, which lost 5 bases and 10 bases, there was a span of 18 bases. The CDR3 is 14 amino acids. Germline loops: CDR1 LNHDA, CDR2 SQIVND (reference sequence). This CDR3 reads CASSQSGGRLEQFF. As DNA, the CDR3 is TGTGCCAGTAGTCAGAGCGGAGGGCGACTCGAGCAGTTCTTC. The whole variable domain, remainder taken from reference TRBV19 and TRBJ2-1, is DGGITQSPKYLFRKEGQNVTLSCEQNLNHDAMYWYRQDPGQGLRLIYYSQIVNDFQKGDIAEGYSVSREKKESFPLTVTSAQKNPTAFYLCASSQSGGRLEQFFGPGTRLTVL.

This chain connects TRBV4-1 to TRBJ2-4; possible D gene TRBD1, 6 bases. Trimming took 3 bases from V and 0 from J, leaving 15 bases between them. Per the germline V gene, CDR1 is MGHRA and CDR2 is YSYEKL. This CDR3 spans 17 amino acids. In DNA, the CDR3 is TGCGCCAGCAGCCAGTCCCGGGACACCCTAGCCAAAAACATTCAGTACTTC. It is translated as CASSQSRDTLAKNIQYF.